One sample yielded the 6 T cell receptor beta chains listed below, sequenced in a study of blood T cell repertoires in COVID-19. Only in-frame clones appear in the TCRdb table, and some are missing; sequencing was by immunoSEQ multiplex PCR. The sample lists some 300,000 clones, approximately 88% occurring once. The sample consisted of peripheral blood. The receptors derive from a woman between 25 and 40 years old who had recovered from COVID-19.

V gene TRBV9 combines with J gene TRBJ2-7; 7 bases map to TRBD1. Per germline, CDR1 SGDLS and CDR2 YYNGEE. J gave up 0 bases and V 3 bases, and 3 bases lay outside the gene matches. This CDR3 comprises 14 residues. DNA for the CDR3: TGTGCCAGCAGCGAAGGGGGCAACTCCTACGAGCAGTACTTC. Translating it yields CASSEGGNSYEQYF.

The chain uses TRBV6-7 and TRBJ2-7; tentative D call: TRBD2 (5 bases). TRBV6-7 belongs to the ORF category, with a function that is uncertain. V was pared by 6 bases and J by 0 bases, with 18 bases between. The CDR3 length is 16 residues. CDR3 sequence (DNA): TGTGCCAGCAGATCGAGGGATACGGTCCACTCCTACGAGCAGTACTTC. Its translation is CASRSRDTVHSYEQYF.

The V and J genes are TRBV5-4 and TRBJ1-2; TRBD1 matches 7 bases. Unmatched junction bases numbered 7, after V lost 4 bases and J lost 4 bases. The CDR3 is made up of 14 amino acids. CDR1 is SGHNT and CDR2 is YYREEE in the germline V gene (reference sequence). CDR3 nucleotides: TGTGCCAGCAGCCGGACAGGAGATTTCTATGGCTACACCTTC. This sequence encodes CASSRTGDFYGYTF.

V gene TRBV7-3 combines with J gene TRBJ1-2, with 7 bases fitting TRBD1. J lost 6 bases, V lost 6 bases, and 7 bases had no gene match. CDR1 and CDR2 (germline): SGHTA, FQGTGA. The CDR3 is 13 residues long. The CDR3 DNA is TGTGCCAGCAGTCTCCAAGGGGGCCATGGCTACACCTTC. It is translated as CASSLQGGHGYTF.

This clone was counted once. The chain recombines TRBV28 with TRBJ1-5, with 8 bases identical to TRBD1. After removal of 2 bases from V and 1 base from J, the junction contained 13 bases not matched to a gene. The CDR3 runs to 19 residues. CDR1 is MDHEN, CDR2 SYDVKM, per germline. The chain's CDR3 is CASSLRRGLVYGSNQPQHF. DNA of the CDR3: TGTGCCAGCAGTTTACGCAGGGGGCTAGTGTATGGCAGCAATCAGCCCCAGCATTTT.

The rearrangement uses TRBV28 and TRBJ2-2; 7 positions match TRBD2. V was pared by 5 bases and J by 6 bases, with 12 bases of the junction left unmatched. Per the germline V gene, CDR1 is MDHEN and CDR2 is SYDVKM. The CDR3 sequence is 16 residues long. The CDR3 region is CASSTTGTMGPGELFF. The CDR3 nucleotides are TGTGCCAGCAGTACTACCGGGACTATGGGCCCCGGGGAGCTGTTTTTT.